Following are 27 T cell receptor beta chains from one sample sequenced in a study of siplizumab effects on memory and regulatory T cells. TCRdb's table, derived via immunoSEQ multiplex PCR, lists solely in-frame clones and lacks some. The sample has about 85,000 clones; around 93% are singletons. The sequencing sample was made of CD8+ T cells sorted from blood. These receptors came from a human donor in good health.

V gene TRBV2 combines with J gene TRBJ1-2; a possible D gene is TRBD1 (5 bases). V was pared by 5 bases and J by 7 bases, with 17 bases between. The CDR3 runs 14 residues. The germline CDR1 and CDR2 sequences are SNHLY and FYNNEI. CDR3 loop: CASSSRQPWGGYTF. The CDR3 DNA follows: TGTGCCAGCAGTTCCAGACAGCCTTGGGGTGGCTACACCTTC.

The chain has TRBV4-1 and TRBJ2-2, with 8 bases matching TRBD1. Trimming removed 4 bases from V and 3 bases from J; junction bases left unmatched: 7. This CDR3 has 16 residues. Germline V gene sequence: CDR1 MGHRA, CDR2 YSYEKL. The CDR3 loop is CASSPRDRTYTGELFF. DNA for the CDR3: TGCGCCAGCAGCCCCCGGGACAGGACCTACACCGGGGAGCTGTTTTTT.

The J gene is TRBJ2-5, the V gene TRBV19; D is unresolved. Germline CDR1 LNHDA, CDR2 SQIVND (reference sequence). V was pared by 7 bases and J by 5 bases, with 20 bases between. The CDR3 consists of 15 residues. For the CDR3, the DNA is TGTGCCAGTAAGATGGAAGGGTCTTGGTGGGAGACCCAGTACTTC. Translated: CASKMEGSWWETQYF.

V and J are TRBV6-6 and TRBJ2-7; no clear D gene. Germline lookup yields CDR1 MNHNY and CDR2 SVGAGI (reference sequence). The CDR3 contains 13 residues. Trimming took 2 bases from V and 1 from J, leaving 6 bases between them. The CDR3 loop is CASSYGNSYEQYF. CDR3 DNA sequence: TGTGCCAGCAGTTACGGGAATTCCTACGAGCAGTACTTC.

This sequence joins TRBV25-1 and TRBJ1-2; TRBD1 aligns across 9 bases. Germline-derived CDR1 and CDR2 are MGHDK and SYGVNS. This CDR3 region has 17 residues. Unmatched junction bases numbered 10, after V lost 3 bases and J lost 2 bases. This CDR3 is CASSDPTSGTGNYGYTF. The CDR3 DNA reads TGTGCCAGCAGTGACCCTACAAGCGGGACAGGGAACTATGGCTACACCTTC.

This rearrangement joins TRBV18 to TRBJ2-1; D unresolved. From germline, CDR1 is KGHSH and CDR2 LQKENI. This CDR3 has 12 amino acids. Trimming removed 6 bases at V and 0 bases at J, with 3 bases between. CDR3 residues: CASSRSYNEQFF. CDR3 in DNA: TGTGCCAGCTCGCGCTCCTACAATGAGCAGTTCTTC.

The chain has TRBV27 and TRBJ2-1; D might be TRBD2 (6 bases). Trimming took off 4 bases at V and 0 bases at J, with 10 bases between the two ends. CDR3 length equals 15 residues. Germline V CDR1 and CDR2: MNHEY, SMNVEV (reference sequence). CDR3 sequence (DNA): TGTGCCAGCAGTTCTAGCGTCAGCTCCTACAATGAGCAGTTCTTC. This sequence encodes CASSSSVSSYNEQFF.

The chain joins TRBV4-1 to TRBJ1-5; D is ambiguous. This CDR3 is built from 14 residues. The germline gives CDR1 MGHRA, CDR2 YSYEKL. The V gene lost 0 bases and the J gene lost 6 bases, with 9 bases spanning the gap. The CDR3: CASSQEWVGQPQHF. The DNA of the CDR3 is TGCGCCAGCAGCCAAGAGTGGGTTGGTCAGCCCCAGCATTTT.

The chain uses TRBV6-5 and TRBJ2-5; 7 bases line up with TRBD2. The CDR3 runs to 15 residues. Germline values: CDR1 MNHEY, CDR2 SVGAGI. J gave up 2 bases and V 4 bases, and 7 bases lay outside the gene matches. The CDR3 protein is CASSSPGLVQETQYF. For the CDR3, the DNA is TGTGCCAGCAGTTCCCCCGGACTAGTTCAAGAGACCCAGTACTTC.

This clone was seen more than once but under ten times. This chain connects TRBV4-2 to TRBJ1-1, with 10 positions matching TRBD1. Trimming removed 5 bases from V and 3 bases from J; junction bases left unmatched: 6. CDR3 length: 15 residues. Germline CDR1 LGHNA, CDR2 YNFKEQ. The chain's CDR3 is CASSGTGVVDTEAFF. The CDR3 DNA follows: TGTGCCAGCAGCGGGACAGGGGTTGTGGACACTGAAGCTTTCTTT.

The CDR3 DNA reads as TGTGCCACCAGACTACTTCCGGGACTAGCGGGAGACGAGCAGTACTTC. Protein sequence: CATRLLPGLAGDEQYF. The chain combines TRBV15 with TRBJ2-7; TRBD2 matches 14 bases. The CDR3 spans 16 residues. Germline CDR1 and CDR2: LNHNV and YYDKDF (reference sequence). Trimming removed 6 bases from V and 5 bases from J; junction bases left unmatched: 9.

CDR3: CASSSSGYEQYF. The CDR3 DNA sequence: TGTGCCAGTAGTAGTTCGGGGTACGAGCAGTACTTC. The J gene is TRBJ2-7, the V gene TRBV19, with D maybe TRBD2 (5 bases). V gave up 4 bases and J gave up 4 bases, with 8 bases separating them. The CDR3 has 12 residues. Germline CDR1 LNHDA, CDR2 SQIVND (reference sequence).

V usage is TRBV5-6 and J usage is TRBJ2-7; D remains unclear. V was shortened by 1 base and J by 0 bases, with 11 bases between the two germline ends. CDR3 length equals 15 residues. Germline assignment: CDR1 SGHDT and CDR2 YYEEEE. The CDR3 region has the DNA TGTGCCAGCAGCTTGCGGTCGCGGAACTCCTACGAGCAGTACTTC. Protein product: CASSLRSRNSYEQYF.

The chain carries TRBV4-1 and TRBJ2-7; TRBD1 is a possible D gene (5 bases). Trimming removed 0 bases from V and 3 bases from J, with 6 bases in between. Germline assignment: CDR1 MGHRA and CDR2 YSYEKL. The CDR3 is 13 amino acids. In DNA, the CDR3 is TGCGCCAGCAGCCAAGATAGGGGCTACGAGCAGTACTTC. Its protein is CASSQDRGYEQYF.

V is TRBV5-4 and J is TRBJ1-5, with a tentative D call TRBD1 (5 bases). The CDR3 is made up of 14 amino acids. V was pared by 0 bases and J by 6 bases, with 10 bases between. Germline-derived CDR1 and CDR2 are SGHNT and YYREEE (reference sequence). Here the CDR3 DNA reads TGTGCCAGCAGCTTGGCCGGGGCGGGTCAGCCCCAGCATTTT. This codes for CASSLAGAGQPQHF.

The rearrangement joins TRBV7-8 to TRBJ2-5; 7 bases are a match to TRBD2. Germline V CDR1 and CDR2: SGHVS, FQNEAQ. The CDR3 contains 15 residues. The ends lost 8 bases at V and 5 bases at J; junction bases unmatched: 14. The CDR3 loop reads CASSRDHGLGETQYF. For the CDR3, the DNA is TGTGCCAGCTCTCGCGACCACGGACTAGGGGAGACCCAGTACTTC.

The chain joins TRBV5-4 to TRBJ1-2; a possible D gene is TRBD1 (5 bases). The V end lost 0 bases, the J end lost 4 bases, and 10 bases lay between the germline ends. The CDR3 sequence is 14 residues long. Germline CDR1 reads SGHNT; CDR2 reads YYREEE (reference sequence). DNA for the CDR3: TGTGCCAGCAGCTTGGCAGGGAGTGGCTATGGCTACACCTTC. This codes for CASSLAGSGYGYTF.

The chain joins TRBV9 to TRBJ1-1; 7 bases line up with TRBD1. The ends lost 4 bases at V and 4 bases at J; junction bases unmatched: 7. The CDR3 covers 14 residues. Germline lookup yields CDR1 SGDLS and CDR2 YYNGEE. The CDR3 loop reads CASSPGGYGTEAFF. The DNA for the CDR3 is TGTGCCAGCAGCCCAGGGGGGTACGGCACTGAAGCTTTCTTT.

The rearrangement links TRBV5-1 to TRBJ2-7; 14 bases match TRBD2. The CDR3 covers 18 residues. J gave up 3 bases and V 2 bases, and 10 bases lay outside the gene matches. Germline CDR1 and CDR2: SGHRS and YFSETQ. CDR3 loop: CASSLTQGLAGVNYEQYF. The CDR3 region has the DNA TGCGCCAGCAGCTTAACCCAGGGACTAGCGGGAGTTAACTACGAGCAGTACTTC.

The rearrangement joins TRBV7-9 to TRBJ1-6, with 8 bases matching TRBD1. CDR1 is SEHNR and CDR2 is FQNEAQ in the germline V gene (reference sequence). The V gene end was trimmed by 5 bases and the J gene end by 9 bases; junction bases not matched to a gene: 15. The CDR3 is 17 residues long. CDR3 residues: CASSHTGGGVGRSPLHF. The CDR3, as DNA: TGTGCCAGCAGCCACACAGGGGGGGGCGTGGGACGTTCACCCCTCCACTTT.

The table lists this clone with a count of one. The V call is TRBV10-3, the J call TRBJ2-1; no clear D. CDR3 length equals 13 residues. Germline V lookup: CDR1 ENHRY, CDR2 SYGVKD. With 6 bases removed from V and 5 bases from J, the gap between germline ends came to 11 bases. CDR3 in DNA: TGTGCCATCAGCCCCGGGCTCGACAATGAGCAGTTCTTC. Its protein product is CAISPGLDNEQFF.

The gene calls are TRBV10-3 and TRBJ2-1; D is unresolved. CDR1 is ENHRY and CDR2 is SYGVKD in the germline V gene. V dropped 4 bases and J dropped 0 bases, with 28 bases sitting between them. The CDR3 length is 21 residues. The CDR3 DNA is TGTGCCATCAGTGCATCCCTCTTTACGGAAATGGCGCTGAGCTCCTACAATGAGCAGTTCTTC. Translating gives CAISASLFTEMALSSYNEQFF.

This sequence joins TRBV5-4 and TRBJ1-2, with D uncertain. CDR3 size: 11 residues. The V end was cut by 5 bases, the J end by 5 bases, with 7 bases between. CDR1 is SGHNT and CDR2 is YYREEE in the germline V gene (reference sequence). CDR3 loop: CASRAGYGYTF. The CDR3 DNA sequence: TGTGCCAGCAGGGCTGGGTATGGCTACACCTTC.

V gene TRBV4-2 combines with J gene TRBJ2-5; D perhaps matches TRBD2 (5 bases). The CDR3 consists of 13 residues. V was cut by 5 bases and J by 1 base, with 8 bases left in between. From germline, CDR1 is LGHNA and CDR2 YNFKEQ. The CDR3, as DNA: TGTGCCAGCAGCGCCAGCGGCCAAGAGACCCAGTACTTC. Residues: CASSASGQETQYF.

The V and J genes are TRBV4-2 and TRBJ2-3, with no clear D. Trimming removed 0 bases at V and 4 bases at J, with 2 bases between. Looked up from germline, CDR1 is LGHNA and CDR2 is YNFKEQ. The CDR3 runs to 12 residues. The CDR3 bases are TGTGCCAGCAGCCAAGATTCAGATACGCAGTATTTT. As protein: CASSQDSDTQYF.

This clone was seen a single time. The chain combines TRBV7-6 with TRBJ2-2; D is unresolved. In germline, CDR1 is SGHVS, CDR2 FNYEAQ. V lost 5 bases, J lost 1 base, and 5 bases lay in between. The CDR3 runs to 13 residues. The CDR3 nucleotides read TGTGCCAGCAGCGAAGAGAACACCGGGGAGCTGTTTTTT. Its translation: CASSEENTGELFF.

The chain carries TRBV28 and TRBJ2-1; D is uncertain. V was clipped by 9 bases and J by 8 bases, with 14 bases between them. There are 12 residues in the CDR3. Germline CDR1 and CDR2: MDHEN and SYDVKM. Here the CDR3 DNA reads TGTGCCAGTCGGACCTCTAGGGATGAGCAGTTCTTC. Protein product: CASRTSRDEQFF.